This T cell receptor (beta chain) originates from a study of metastatic and nonmetastatic thyroid tumors (dated by TCRdb to about 2020). Looking at the study overall: Repertoires from peripheral blood and from tumor or nodule tissue samples of malignant and benign thyroid patients were compared. What the authors observed across the whole study: In both blood and tumor samples, malignant tumors were reported to have significantly higher TCR beta diversity than benign nodules.

The library was obtained by PCR. The run used an Illumina HiSeq 4000. The TCR beta-chain CDR3 region of each patient was profiled by high-throughput sequencing. The study's own analysis went as follows. Drawing on CDR3 differences between clinicopathological groups, the researchers built a classifier meant to tell apart patients with distant-metastatic papillary thyroid cancer. To measure repertoire diversity the researchers used the Shannon index, while the Morisita-Horn index served to gauge how similar the tumor and blood repertoires were. TCRdb trimmed the raw reads at Q25, called clones with MiXCR and kept productive beta chains. TCRdb, not the authors, supplied the V and J calls. The sample table holds approximately 31,000 clones, of which under 30% were seen once. The top ten clones comprise about 30% of the sample. On this clone: The antigen it recognizes is unknown. Base qualities are not recorded, but no much larger clone differs from it by a single base.

CDR1 and CDR2 are drawn from the germline V gene (reference sequence): GTSNPN, SVGIG. V is cut by 0 bases and J by 4 bases, and the space between the germline ends is 6 bases. Taken from cysteine to phenylalanine, the CDR3 has 12 residues. Kept here is only the CDR3 DNA, which spans 36 bases and is read in frame from base 1. None of the patients had been given any treatment before thyroid surgery. Using T-cell receptor beta sequencing, the study looked back at clinical samples from patients collected from about 2011 to 2018. The clonotype comes from a female donor with papillary thyroid cancer or a benign thyroid nodule (not recorded which). Some clones in this sample may be carry-over from other donors' samples. The chain joins TRBV30 to TRBJ1-2; confidence is insufficient to name the D gene. Sample: blood. Read as DNA, the sequence is TGTGCCTGGAGTGTACTAGGCTATGGCTACACCTTC. Its translation is CAWSVLGYGYTF.